These 26 T cell receptor beta chains originate from one sample sequenced in a study of blood T cell repertoires in COVID-19. This table comes from immunoSEQ multiplex PCR, and its TCRdb copy is limited to in-frame clones, with some not included. The sample consists of fewer than 650,000 clones, roughly 89% of them appearing once. Source material: peripheral blood. These receptors all come from a woman in her 50s with COVID-19, enrolled during active disease.

CDR3 in DNA: TGCGCCAGCAGCTTGGAGCGGAGACCCCAAGAGACCCAGTACTTC. Its translation: CASSLERRPQETQYF. The chain uses TRBV5-1 and TRBJ2-5, with D perhaps TRBD2 (5 bases). Germline CDR1 is SGHRS and CDR2 is YFSETQ. With 0 bases removed from V and 1 base from J, the gap between germline ends came to 10 bases. There are 15 residues in the CDR3.

With respect to this clone: The junction differs from germline at one of its ends, possibly a read error. The rearrangement links TRBV4-1 to TRBJ2-7, with D possibly being TRBD1 (5 bases). Germline CDR1 MGHRA, CDR2 YSYEKL. This CDR3 region has 14 residues. The CDR3 reads CASSQDIAYGARTF. The CDR3 coding sequence is TGCGCCAGCAGCCAAGATATTGCTTATGGGGCTCGAACCTTC.

This clone has only a few counts. The gene calls are TRBV19 and TRBJ2-1; 11 bases agree with TRBD1. Per the germline V gene, CDR1 is LNHDA and CDR2 is SQIVND (reference sequence). The V gene end was trimmed by 2 bases and the J gene end by 9 bases; junction bases not matched to a gene: 6. The CDR3 is 15 residues long. CDR3 in amino acids: CASSIRRGQGGEQFF. CDR3 coding DNA: TGTGCCAGTAGTATACGGAGGGGACAGGGGGGTGAGCAGTTCTTC.

This clone has only one observation. The V gene is TRBV5-6, the J gene TRBJ1-2; D uncertain. The length of the CDR3 is 12 residues. The V and J ends lost 0 bases and 7 bases respectively, with 7 bases between them. The germline CDR1 and CDR2 sequences are SGHDT and YYEEEE. CDR3 nucleotide sequence: TGTGCCAGCAGCTTGGCGCCCGGTGGCTACACCTTC. Its translation is CASSLAPGGYTF. The whole variable domain, filled in from reference TRBV5-6 and TRBJ1-2, reads DAGVTQSPTHLIKTRGQQVTLRCSPKSGHDTVSWYQQALGQGPQFIFQYYEEEERQRGNFPDRFSGHQFPNYSSELNVNALLLGDSALYLCASSLAPGGYTFGSGTRLTVV.

This clone was recorded once. The V call is TRBV2, the J call TRBJ2-7; D perhaps matches TRBD2 (6 bases). Germline CDR1 SNHLY, CDR2 FYNNEI. CDR3 length equals 15 residues. Trimming pared 6 bases from V and 3 bases from J, leaving 18 bases between. Here the CDR3 reads CASSAWRDQIYEQYF. The CDR3 DNA reads as TGTGCCAGCAGCGCCTGGCGGGATCAGATCTACGAGCAGTACTTC. The full variable domain, completed using reference TRBV2 and TRBJ2-7, is EPEVTQTPSHQVTQMGQEVILRCVPISNHLYFYWYRQILGQKVEFLVSFYNNEISEKSEIFDDQFSVERPDGSNFTLKIRSTKLEDSAMYFCASSAWRDQIYEQYFGPGTRLTVT.

This rearrangement joins TRBV5-1 to TRBJ1-6, with 9 nucleotides matching TRBD1. CDR1 and CDR2 from the germline V gene are SGHRS and YFSETQ. J gave up 7 bases and V 8 bases, and 4 bases lay outside the gene matches. This CDR3 region has 13 residues. This CDR3 is CARGDRVNSPLHF. CDR3 bases: TGCGCCAGGGGGGACAGGGTAAATTCACCCCTCCACTTT.

The V gene is TRBV28, the J gene TRBJ1-2, with 7 bases fitting TRBD1. Germline V lookup: CDR1 MDHEN, CDR2 SYDVKM. The CDR3 spans 15 residues. V trimming: 5 bases; J trimming: 2 bases; junction bases outside the gene matches: 8. CDR3 region: CASSGGTDRNYGYTF. In nucleotides, the CDR3 is TGTGCCAGCAGTGGGGGGACGGACAGGAACTATGGCTACACCTTC.

V and J are TRBV5-1 and TRBJ1-6; 7 bases are shared with TRBD1. Unmatched junction bases numbered 10, after V lost 3 bases and J lost 10 bases. There are 15 residues in the CDR3. Germline CDR1 is SGHRS and CDR2 is YFSETQ. CDR3 DNA: TGCGCCAGCAGCTCCACACAGGGGAGCGGCTCACCCCTCCACTTT. The encoded protein is CASSSTQGSGSPLHF.

This clone occurred a few times. This chain uses TRBV2 with TRBJ1-1; 10 positions agree with TRBD1. Germline CDR1 SNHLY, CDR2 FYNNEI. V dropped 5 bases and J dropped 3; count of bases not matched to a gene: 3. The CDR3 length is 14 residues. CDR3 bases: TGTGCCAGCAGTTACGGGACAGGGGACACTGAAGCTTTCTTT. This encodes CASSYGTGDTEAFF.

V gene TRBV5-1 combines with J gene TRBJ2-2; D is possibly TRBD1 (8 bases). Germline loops: CDR1 SGHRS, CDR2 YFSETQ. The CDR3 is 15 amino acids. Trimming left V 7 bases short and J 5 bases short, with 18 bases between. The chain's CDR3 is CASQRGQVWTGELFF. In DNA, the CDR3 is TGCGCCAGCCAGCGGGGACAGGTGTGGACCGGGGAGCTGTTTTTT.

There are a few counts of this clone. The chain couples TRBV7-8 to TRBJ2-5, with D unresolved. Trimming removed 0 bases from V and 3 bases from J, with 8 bases in between. The CDR3 has 14 residues. Germline V gene sequence: CDR1 SGHVS, CDR2 FQNEAQ. In DNA, the CDR3 is TGTGCCAGCAGCTTAGCGCTTCTAGAAGAGACCCAGTACTTC. It specifies CASSLALLEETQYF. The complete variable domain, with remaining parts taken from reference TRBV7-8 and TRBJ2-5, reads GAGVSQSPRYKVAKRGQDVALRCDPISGHVSLFWYQQALGQGPEFLTYFQNEAQLDKSGLPSDRFFAERPEGSVSTLKIQRTQQEDSAVYLCASSLALLEETQYFGPGTRLLVL.

This chain uses TRBV28 with TRBJ2-1; tentatively, D is TRBD1 (6 bases). V was shortened by 6 bases and J by 12 bases, with 24 bases between the two germline ends. The CDR3 covers 15 residues. Germline assignment: CDR1 MDHEN and CDR2 SYDVKM. The CDR3 DNA is TGTGCCAGCAGGCCCTCCGCCGACAGGCCCCAAGTGCAGTTCTTC. It yields the protein CASRPSADRPQVQFF. The whole variable domain, filled in from reference TRBV28 and TRBJ2-1, reads DVKVTQSSRYLVKRTGEKVFLECVQDMDHENMFWYRQDPGLGLRLIYFSYDVKMKEKGDIPEGYSVSREKKERFSLILESASTNQTSMYLCASRPSADRPQVQFFGPGTRLTVL.

The chain uses TRBV10-3 and TRBJ1-2, with no clear D. The CDR3 totals 12 residues. The germline V gene encodes CDR1 ENHRY and CDR2 SYGVKD. Trimming cost V 6 bases and J 2 bases, with 7 bases left between them. CDR3 coding DNA: TGTGCCATCAGCCTCTTAAACTATGGCTACACCTTC. This sequence encodes CAISLLNYGYTF.

As to this clone: The same CDR3 arises from other DNA sequences in this sample as well. The rearrangement links TRBV4-2 to TRBJ1-3; 8 bases map to TRBD1. V dropped 1 base and J dropped 2; count of bases not matched to a gene: 4. The CDR3 runs to 16 residues. Germline CDR1 reads LGHNA; CDR2 reads YNFKEQ. CDR3 bases: TGTGCCAGCAGCCAAGTAGGACAGGGTGCTGGAAACACCATATATTTT. Residues: CASSQVGQGAGNTIYF.

The chain's CDR3 is CASSLYAGVYGYTF. The DNA for the CDR3 is TGTGCCAGCAGTTTATACGCAGGGGTCTATGGCTACACCTTC. This chain connects TRBV27 to TRBJ1-2, with D perhaps matching TRBD1 (6 bases). The CDR3 runs to 14 residues. Germline CDR1 and CDR2: MNHEY and SMNVEV (reference sequence). Between the trimmed V and J ends, which lost 1 base and 4 bases, there was a span of 10 bases.

The chain uses TRBV10-3 and TRBJ2-3; 8 bases align to TRBD1. Germline CDR1 reads ENHRY; CDR2 reads SYGVKD. The length of the CDR3 is 15 residues. V was pared by 3 bases and J by 4 bases, with 6 bases of the junction left unmatched. CDR3 sequence reads: CAISDLGQGADTQYF. The CDR3 DNA sequence: TGTGCCATCAGTGACCTTGGACAGGGAGCAGATACGCAGTATTTT.

This rearrangement joins TRBV27 to TRBJ1-2, with 10 bases matching TRBD1. V gave up 5 bases and J gave up 2 bases; unmatched junction bases: 5. This CDR3 is 15 amino acids long. Germline CDR1 is MNHEY and CDR2 is SMNVEV (reference sequence). The CDR3 spells CASSLLGQGNYGYTF. The CDR3 coding sequence is TGTGCCAGCAGTCTCTTGGGACAGGGGAACTATGGCTACACCTTC.

This rearrangement joins TRBV27 to TRBJ2-7; D remains ambiguous. The length of the CDR3 is 13 residues. Germline CDR1 and CDR2: MNHEY and SMNVEV (reference sequence). V was pared by 4 bases and J by 0 bases, with 7 bases between. The CDR3 here is CASSYRSSYEQYF. The DNA for the CDR3 is TGTGCCAGCAGTTATCGTTCCTCCTACGAGCAGTACTTC.

The rearrangement uses TRBV6-4 and TRBJ2-1; 10 bases map to TRBD2. The CDR3 runs to 15 residues. Germline CDR1 reads MRHNA; CDR2 reads SNTAGT. V was clipped by 5 bases and J by 4 bases; unmatched bases: 5. The CDR3 DNA reads as TGTGCCAGCAGTCTGGAGCGGGGGGGTTACAATGAGCAGTTCTTC. Its translation is CASSLERGGYNEQFF.

The rearrangement joins TRBV29-1 to TRBJ1-1, with 7 bases aligning to TRBD1. CDR1 is SQVTM and CDR2 is ANQGSEA in the germline V gene. This CDR3 is built from 12 residues. Germline trimming cut 6 bases from V and 2 bases from J; bases unmatched to any gene: 3. The CDR3 DNA is TGCAGCGTCGGGACAGCAAACACTGAAGCTTTCTTT. It translates to CSVGTANTEAFF.

V and J are TRBV7-9 and TRBJ1-3, with no clear D. Trimming cost V 1 base and J 9 bases, with 16 bases left between them. The CDR3 has 15 residues. Germline lookup yields CDR1 SEHNR and CDR2 FQNEAQ (reference sequence). The CDR3 here is CASSLDFPTEGTIYF. DNA for the CDR3: TGTGCCAGCAGCTTAGATTTCCCCACTGAGGGCACCATATATTTT. The variable domain in full, with the rest retrieved from reference TRBV7-9 and TRBJ1-3, is DTGVSQNPRHKITKRGQNVTFRCDPISEHNRLYWYRQTLGQGPEFLTYFQNEAQLEKSRLLSDRFSAERPKGSFSTLEIQRTEQGDSAMYLCASSLDFPTEGTIYFGEGSWLTVV.

The chain couples TRBV6-6 to TRBJ1-1; the D is unclear. Germline lookup yields CDR1 MNHNY and CDR2 SVGAGI (reference sequence). The CDR3 totals 15 residues. Trimming took off 2 bases at V and 5 bases at J, with 15 bases between the two ends. The CDR3 here is CASSYEKGRYTEAFF. The CDR3 DNA reads TGTGCCAGCAGTTACGAAAAAGGGAGGTATACTGAAGCTTTCTTT.

V is TRBV5-1 and J is TRBJ2-2, with a tentative D call TRBD1 (6 bases). Trimming stripped 0 bases from V and 4 bases from J, with 13 bases between. This CDR3 is 16 amino acids long. The germline CDR1 and CDR2 sequences are SGHRS and YFSETQ. The CDR3 here is CASSLGQAHSTGELFF. The CDR3 nucleotides read TGCGCCAGCAGCTTGGGACAGGCCCACTCCACCGGGGAGCTGTTTTTT.

CDR3 nucleotide sequence: TGTGCCAGCACCCCGGGAGGGCAGGGATGGGGTACGCAGTATTTT. Protein product: CASTPGGQGWGTQYF. V usage is TRBV27 and J usage is TRBJ2-3; 8 bases align to TRBD2. The CDR3 is 15 amino acids. V shed 7 bases and J 8 bases; nucleotides not matched to a gene: 14. Germline V gene sequence: CDR1 MNHEY, CDR2 SMNVEV (reference sequence).

The chain carries TRBV21-1 and TRBJ2-3; the table assigns TRBD2, which was not confirmed against the DNA. TRBV21-1 is deemed a pseudogene. The CDR3 length is 19 residues. The DNA of the CDR3 is TGTGCCAGCAGCAAAGGGACTCCGGGGGAGCACTTTAGCACAGATACGCAGTATTTT. Translated: CASSKGTPGEHFSTDTQYF.

This clone was detected only once. The chain has TRBV9 and TRBJ2-7, with 8 nucleotides matching TRBD1. Germline loops: CDR1 SGDLS, CDR2 YYNGEE. The CDR3 length is 14 residues. V shed 4 bases and J 2 bases; nucleotides not matched to a gene: 5. The CDR3 spells CASSSGGLTYEQYF. As DNA, the CDR3 is TGTGCCAGCAGCTCAGGGGGCCTTACCTACGAGCAGTACTTC. The variable domain in full, completed from reference TRBV9 and TRBJ2-7, reads DSGVTQTPKHLITATGQRVTLRCSPRSGDLSVYWYQQSLDQGLQFLIQYYNGEERAKGNILERFSAQQFPDLHSELNLSSLELGDSALYFCASSSGGLTYEQYFGPGTRLTVT.